The source of this T cell receptor (beta chain) is a study of vaccination effects on CD4 cells after COVID-19. Study findings and constraints: Few convalescent patients were studied, and early post-infection samples were lacking.

Comments on this clone: No antigen is known for it.

Germline CDR1 and CDR2: KGHDR and SFDVKD. The CDR3 runs to 17 residues. V was pared by 4 bases and J by 0 bases, with 15 bases between. Antigen-specific CD4+ T cells were first expanded with viral peptide pools by the ViraFEST assay and only then sequenced. With approximately 10 days of culture completed, CD4+ T cells were isolated. None of the vaccinated had previously contracted SARS-CoV-2, and their nucleocapsid antibodies tested negative. Approximately 2 million PBMC were placed in each well, which was supplemented with 10 IU/ml IL-2 and approximately 9.2 ug/ml peptides. IL-2 medium was substituted for half the medium on days 3 and 7. The data were produced by immunoSEQ multiplex PCR, yet TCRdb's version contains in-frame clones alone and is incomplete. The sample records roughly 63,000 clones, 75% to 90% being singletons.

This clonotype was obtained from a human donor who received a COVID-19 vaccine. This chain links TRBV24-1 with TRBJ2-1; D gene uncertain. The sequenced sample was CD4+ T cells from PBMCs cultured with SARS-CoV-2 spike peptides, obtained before COVID-19 vaccination. CDR3 residues: CATSDSGRLSSYNEQFF. The CDR3 coding sequence is TGTGCCACCAGTGACTCCGGACGGTTAAGCTCCTACAATGAGCAGTTCTTC.